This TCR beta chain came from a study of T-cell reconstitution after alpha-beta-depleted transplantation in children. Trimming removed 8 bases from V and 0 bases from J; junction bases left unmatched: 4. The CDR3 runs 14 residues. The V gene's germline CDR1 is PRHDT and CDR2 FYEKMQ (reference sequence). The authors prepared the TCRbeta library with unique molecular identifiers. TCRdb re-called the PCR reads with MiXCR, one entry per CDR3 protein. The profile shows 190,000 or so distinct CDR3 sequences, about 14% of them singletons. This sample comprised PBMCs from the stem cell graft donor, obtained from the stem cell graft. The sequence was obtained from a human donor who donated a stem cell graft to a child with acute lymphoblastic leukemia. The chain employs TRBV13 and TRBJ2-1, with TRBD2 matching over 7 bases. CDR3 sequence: CASQLAPSYNEQFF. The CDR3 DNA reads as TGTGCCAGCCAACTAGCGCCCTCCTACAATGAGCAGTTCTTC.